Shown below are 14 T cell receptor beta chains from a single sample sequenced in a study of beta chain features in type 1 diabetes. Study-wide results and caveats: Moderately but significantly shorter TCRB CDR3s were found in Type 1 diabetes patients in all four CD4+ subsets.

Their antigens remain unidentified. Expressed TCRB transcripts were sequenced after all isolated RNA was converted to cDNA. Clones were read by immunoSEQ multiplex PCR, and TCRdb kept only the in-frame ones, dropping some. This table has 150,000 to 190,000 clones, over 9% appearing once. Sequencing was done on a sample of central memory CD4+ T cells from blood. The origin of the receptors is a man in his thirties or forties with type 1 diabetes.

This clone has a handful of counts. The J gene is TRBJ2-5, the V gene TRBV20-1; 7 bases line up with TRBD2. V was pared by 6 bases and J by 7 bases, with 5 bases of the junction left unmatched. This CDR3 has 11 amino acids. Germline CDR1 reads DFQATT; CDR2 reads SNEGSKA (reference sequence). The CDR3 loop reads CSAAREATQYF. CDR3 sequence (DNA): TGCAGTGCGGCTCGGGAGGCGACCCAGTACTTC.

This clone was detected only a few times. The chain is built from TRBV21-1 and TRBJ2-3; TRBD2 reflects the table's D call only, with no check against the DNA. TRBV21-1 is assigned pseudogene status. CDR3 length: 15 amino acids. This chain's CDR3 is CASCSSGAGRDTQYF. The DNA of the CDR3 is TGTGCCAGCTGTTCTAGCGGGGCAGGCCGGGATACGCAGTATTTT.

The CDR3 DNA is TGTGCCAGCAGCGTAGACAGGGGCGGCAATTCACCCCTCCACTTT. It encodes CASSVDRGGNSPLHF. This chain joins TRBV9 and TRBJ1-6, with 7 bases fitting TRBD1. With 0 bases clipped from V and 7 bases from J, the junction kept 4 bases outside the gene matches. The germline V gene has CDR1 SGDLS and CDR2 YYNGEE. The CDR3 spans 15 residues.

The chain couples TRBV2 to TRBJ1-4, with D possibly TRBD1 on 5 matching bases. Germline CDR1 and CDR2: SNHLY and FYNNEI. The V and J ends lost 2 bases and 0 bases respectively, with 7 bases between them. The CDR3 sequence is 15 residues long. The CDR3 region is CASSEPTATNEKLFF. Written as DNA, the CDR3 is TGTGCCAGCAGTGAACCGACAGCAACTAATGAAAAACTGTTTTTT.

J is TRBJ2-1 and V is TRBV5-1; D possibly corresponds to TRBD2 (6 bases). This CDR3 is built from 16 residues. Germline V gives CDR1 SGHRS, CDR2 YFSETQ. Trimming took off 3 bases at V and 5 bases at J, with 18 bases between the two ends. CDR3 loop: CASSSNGTLTNNEQFF. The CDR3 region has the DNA TGCGCCAGCAGCTCAAACGGGACTTTAACAAACAATGAGCAGTTCTTC. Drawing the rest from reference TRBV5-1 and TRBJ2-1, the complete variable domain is KAGVTQTPRYLIKTRGQQVTLSCSPISGHRSVSWYQQTPGQGLQFLFEYFSETQRNKGNFPGRFSGRQFSNSRSEMNVSTLELGDSALYLCASSSNGTLTNNEQFFGPGTRLTVL.

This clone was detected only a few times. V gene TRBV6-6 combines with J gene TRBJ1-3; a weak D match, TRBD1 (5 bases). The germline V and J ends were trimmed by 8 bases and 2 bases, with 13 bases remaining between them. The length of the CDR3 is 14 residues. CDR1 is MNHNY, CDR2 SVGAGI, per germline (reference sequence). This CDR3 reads CASLKGGAGNTIYF. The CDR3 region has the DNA TGTGCCAGCCTTAAAGGAGGGGCTGGAAACACCATATATTTT.

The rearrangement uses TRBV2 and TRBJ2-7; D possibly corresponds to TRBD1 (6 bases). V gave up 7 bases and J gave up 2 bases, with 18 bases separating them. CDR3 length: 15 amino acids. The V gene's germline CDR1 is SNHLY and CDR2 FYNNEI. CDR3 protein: CASTDRHLPPYEQYF. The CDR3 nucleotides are TGTGCCAGCACTGACAGGCACCTACCGCCCTACGAGCAGTACTTC.

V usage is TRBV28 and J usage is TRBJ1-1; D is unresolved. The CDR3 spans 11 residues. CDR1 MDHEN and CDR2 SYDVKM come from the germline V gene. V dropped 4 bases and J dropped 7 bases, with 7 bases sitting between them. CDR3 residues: CASSSQVEAFF. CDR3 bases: TGTGCCAGCAGTTCGCAGGTTGAAGCTTTCTTT.

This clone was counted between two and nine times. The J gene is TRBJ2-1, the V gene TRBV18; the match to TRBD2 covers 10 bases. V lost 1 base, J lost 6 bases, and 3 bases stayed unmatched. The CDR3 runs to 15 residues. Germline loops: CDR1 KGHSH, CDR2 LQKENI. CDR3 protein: CASSPQAGGPNEQFF. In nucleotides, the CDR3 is TGTGCCAGCTCACCACAAGCGGGAGGGCCCAATGAGCAGTTCTTC.

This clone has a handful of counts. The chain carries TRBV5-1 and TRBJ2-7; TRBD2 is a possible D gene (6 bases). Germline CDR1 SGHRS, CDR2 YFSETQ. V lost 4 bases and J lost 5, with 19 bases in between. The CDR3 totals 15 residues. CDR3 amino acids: CASSNGDGGKDEQYF. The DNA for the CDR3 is TGCGCCAGCAGCAACGGGGACGGGGGTAAGGACGAGCAGTACTTC.

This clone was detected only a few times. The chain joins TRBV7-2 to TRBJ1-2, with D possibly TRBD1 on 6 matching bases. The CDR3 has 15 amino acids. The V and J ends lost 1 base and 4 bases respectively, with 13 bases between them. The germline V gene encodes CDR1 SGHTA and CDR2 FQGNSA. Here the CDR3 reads CASSLEGQNPYGYTF. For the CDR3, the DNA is TGTGCCAGCAGCTTAGAAGGACAGAACCCCTATGGCTACACCTTC.

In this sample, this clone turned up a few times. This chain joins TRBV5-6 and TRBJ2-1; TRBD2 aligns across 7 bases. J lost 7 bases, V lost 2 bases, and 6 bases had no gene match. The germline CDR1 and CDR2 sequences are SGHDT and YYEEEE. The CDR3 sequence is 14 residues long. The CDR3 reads CASSLRGSGNEQFF. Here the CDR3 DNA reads TGTGCCAGCAGCTTACGCGGGAGTGGGAATGAGCAGTTCTTC.

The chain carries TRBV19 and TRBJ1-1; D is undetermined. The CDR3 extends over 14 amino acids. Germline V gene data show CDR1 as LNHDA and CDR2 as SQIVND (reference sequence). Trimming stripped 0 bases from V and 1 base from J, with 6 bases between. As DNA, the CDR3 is TGTGCCAGTAGTATAGACCGACAGAACACTGAAGCTTTCTTT. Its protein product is CASSIDRQNTEAFF.

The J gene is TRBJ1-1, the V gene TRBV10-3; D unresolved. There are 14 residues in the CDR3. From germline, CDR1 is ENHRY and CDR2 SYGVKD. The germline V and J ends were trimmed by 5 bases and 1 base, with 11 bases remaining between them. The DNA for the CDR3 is TGTGCCATCAGTAGGGAGGCGCAGAACACTGAAGCTTTCTTT. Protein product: CAISREAQNTEAFF.